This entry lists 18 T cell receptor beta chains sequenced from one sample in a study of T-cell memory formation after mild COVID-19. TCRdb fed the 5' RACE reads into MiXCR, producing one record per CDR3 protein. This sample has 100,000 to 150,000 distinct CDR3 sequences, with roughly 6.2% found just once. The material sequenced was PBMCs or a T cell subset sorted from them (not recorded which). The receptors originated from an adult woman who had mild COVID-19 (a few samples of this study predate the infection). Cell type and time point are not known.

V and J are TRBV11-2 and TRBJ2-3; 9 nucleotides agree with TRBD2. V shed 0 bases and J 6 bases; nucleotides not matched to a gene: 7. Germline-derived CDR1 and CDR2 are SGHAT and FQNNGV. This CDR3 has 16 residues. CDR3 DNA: TGTGCCAGCAGCTTAGATTTGCGGGAGGGCCGTGATACGCAGTATTTT. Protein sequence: CASSLDLREGRDTQYF. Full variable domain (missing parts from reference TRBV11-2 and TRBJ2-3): EAGVAQSPRYKIIEKRQSVAFWCNPISGHATLYWYQQILGQGPKLLIQFQNNGVVDDSQLPKDRFSAERLKGVDSTLKIQPAKLEDSAVYLCASSLDLREGRDTQYFGPGTRLTVL.

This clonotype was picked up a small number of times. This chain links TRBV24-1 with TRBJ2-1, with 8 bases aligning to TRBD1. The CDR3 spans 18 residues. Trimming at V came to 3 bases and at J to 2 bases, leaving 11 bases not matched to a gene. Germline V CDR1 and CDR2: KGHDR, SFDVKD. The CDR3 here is CATSDIQTGTGAYNEQFF. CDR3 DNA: TGTGCCACCAGTGATATCCAGACCGGGACAGGAGCCTACAATGAGCAGTTCTTC.

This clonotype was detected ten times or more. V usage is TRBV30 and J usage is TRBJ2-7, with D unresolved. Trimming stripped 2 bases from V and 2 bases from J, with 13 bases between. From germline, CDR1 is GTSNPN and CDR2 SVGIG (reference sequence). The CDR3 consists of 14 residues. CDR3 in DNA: TGTGCCTGGAGTCCGCAGGTGACCACCTACGAGCAGTACTTC. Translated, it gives CAWSPQVTTYEQYF.

The CDR3 sequence is CASSQSGEVDEQYF. The CDR3 nucleotides read TGTGCCAGCAGCCAAAGCGGAGAGGTTGACGAGCAGTACTTC. J is TRBJ2-7 and V is TRBV7-2, with D possibly matching TRBD2 (5 bases). The germline gives CDR1 SGHTA, CDR2 FQGNSA. The CDR3 length is 14 residues. V dropped 5 bases and J dropped 5 bases, with 16 bases sitting between them.

In DNA form, the CDR3 reads TGTGCCAGCAGTGACTCGACCATATTCGGCTCCTACAATGAGCAGTTCTTC. Amino acid sequence: CASSDSTIFGSYNEQFF. This rearrangement joins TRBV6-4 to TRBJ2-1, with D unresolved. V was pared by 0 bases and J by 0 bases, with 12 bases between. The CDR3 contains 17 residues. Germline CDR1 reads MRHNA; CDR2 reads SNTAGT.

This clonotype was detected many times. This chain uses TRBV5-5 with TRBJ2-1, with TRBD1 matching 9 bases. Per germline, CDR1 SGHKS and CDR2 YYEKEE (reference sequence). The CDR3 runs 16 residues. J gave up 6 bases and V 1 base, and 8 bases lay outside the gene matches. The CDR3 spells CASSLSSGTGINEQFF. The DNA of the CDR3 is TGTGCCAGCAGCTTGTCTTCCGGGACAGGGATCAATGAGCAGTTCTTC.

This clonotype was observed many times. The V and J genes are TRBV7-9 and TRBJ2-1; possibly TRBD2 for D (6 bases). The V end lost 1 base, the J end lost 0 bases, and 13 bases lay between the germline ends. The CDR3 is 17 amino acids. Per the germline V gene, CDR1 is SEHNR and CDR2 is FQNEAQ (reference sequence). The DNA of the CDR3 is TGTGCCAGCAGCTTAGTTCTGCGGGGAAGCTCCTACAATGAGCAGTTCTTC. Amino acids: CASSLVLRGSSYNEQFF.

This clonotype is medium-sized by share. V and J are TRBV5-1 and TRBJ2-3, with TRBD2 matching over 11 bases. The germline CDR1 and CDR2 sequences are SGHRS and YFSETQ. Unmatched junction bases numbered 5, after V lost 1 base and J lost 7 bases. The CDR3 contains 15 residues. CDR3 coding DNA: TGCGCCAGCAGCTTGACTAGCGGGGGTATAAATACGCAGTATTTT. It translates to CASSLTSGGINTQYF.

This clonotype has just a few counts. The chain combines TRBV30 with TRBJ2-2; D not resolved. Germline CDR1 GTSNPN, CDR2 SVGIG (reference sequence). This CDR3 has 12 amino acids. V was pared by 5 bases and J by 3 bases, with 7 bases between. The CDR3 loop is CAWSGDTGELFF. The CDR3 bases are TGTGCCTGGTCTGGGGACACCGGGGAGCTGTTTTTT.

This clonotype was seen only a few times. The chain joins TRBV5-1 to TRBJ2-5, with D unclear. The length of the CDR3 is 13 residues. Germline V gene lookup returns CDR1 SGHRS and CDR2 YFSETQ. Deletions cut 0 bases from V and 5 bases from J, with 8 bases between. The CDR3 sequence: CASSLGQVETQYF. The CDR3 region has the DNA TGCGCCAGCAGCTTGGGTCAGGTGGAGACCCAGTACTTC.

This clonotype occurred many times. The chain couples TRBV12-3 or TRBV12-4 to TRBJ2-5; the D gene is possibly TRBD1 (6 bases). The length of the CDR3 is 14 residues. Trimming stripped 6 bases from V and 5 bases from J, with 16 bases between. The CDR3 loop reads CASRGGTEMETQYF. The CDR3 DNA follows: TGTGCCAGCAGAGGGGGAACCGAGATGGAGACCCAGTACTTC.

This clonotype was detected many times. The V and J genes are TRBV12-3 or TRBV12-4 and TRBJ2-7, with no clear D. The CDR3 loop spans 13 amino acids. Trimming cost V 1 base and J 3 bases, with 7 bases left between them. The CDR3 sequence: CASSLGQSYEQYF. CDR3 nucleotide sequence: TGTGCCAGCAGTTTAGGCCAAAGCTACGAGCAGTACTTC.

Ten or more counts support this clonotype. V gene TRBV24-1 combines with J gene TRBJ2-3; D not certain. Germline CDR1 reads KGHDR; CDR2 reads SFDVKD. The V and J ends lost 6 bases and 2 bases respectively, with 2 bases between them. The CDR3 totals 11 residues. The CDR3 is CATSTTDTQYF. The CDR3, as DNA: TGTGCCACCAGTACCACAGATACGCAGTATTTT.

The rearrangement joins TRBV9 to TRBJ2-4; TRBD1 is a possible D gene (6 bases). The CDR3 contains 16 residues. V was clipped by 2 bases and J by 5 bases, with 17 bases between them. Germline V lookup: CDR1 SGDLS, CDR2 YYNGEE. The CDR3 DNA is TGTGCCAGCAGCGTCGGACAGCACCCTCTGGAAAACATTCAGTACTTC. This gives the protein CASSVGQHPLENIQYF.

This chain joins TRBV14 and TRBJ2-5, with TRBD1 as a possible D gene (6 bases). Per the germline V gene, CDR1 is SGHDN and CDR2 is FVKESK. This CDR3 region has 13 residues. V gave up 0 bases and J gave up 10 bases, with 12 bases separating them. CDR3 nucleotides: TGTGCCAGCAGCCAAGATCAGGGGACCAGCCAGTACTTC. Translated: CASSQDQGTSQYF.

In DNA, the CDR3 is TGTGCCAGCAGCTTGGCGTCCTACACCGGGGAGCTGTTTTTT. The encoded protein is CASSLASYTGELFF. The V gene is TRBV7-9, the J gene TRBJ2-2, with unresolved D. This CDR3 is built from 14 residues. CDR1 is SEHNR, CDR2 FQNEAQ, per germline (reference sequence). The V and J ends lost 3 bases and 3 bases respectively, with 8 bases between them.

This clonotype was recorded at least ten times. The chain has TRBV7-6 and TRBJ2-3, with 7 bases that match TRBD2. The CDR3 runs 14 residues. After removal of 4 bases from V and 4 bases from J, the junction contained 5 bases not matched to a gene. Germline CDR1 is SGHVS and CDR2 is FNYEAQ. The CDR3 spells CASSSSGVADTQYF. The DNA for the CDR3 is TGTGCCAGCAGCTCAAGCGGGGTTGCAGATACGCAGTATTTT. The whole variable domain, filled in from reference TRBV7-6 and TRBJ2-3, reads GAGVSQSPRYKVTKRGQDVALRCDPISGHVSLYWYRQALGQGPEFLTYFNYEAQQDKSGLPNDRFSAERPEGSISTLTIQRTEQRDSAMYRCASSSSGVADTQYFGPGTRLTVL.

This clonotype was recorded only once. CDR3 loop: CASSRRLGDYNEQFF. CDR3 in DNA: TGTGCCAGCAGCCGAAGACTAGGGGACTACAATGAGCAGTTCTTC. The rearrangement joins TRBV12-3 or TRBV12-4 to TRBJ2-1; perhaps TRBD2 as D (6 bases). The CDR3 has 15 residues. V was shortened by 6 bases and J by 3 bases, with 15 bases between the two germline ends.